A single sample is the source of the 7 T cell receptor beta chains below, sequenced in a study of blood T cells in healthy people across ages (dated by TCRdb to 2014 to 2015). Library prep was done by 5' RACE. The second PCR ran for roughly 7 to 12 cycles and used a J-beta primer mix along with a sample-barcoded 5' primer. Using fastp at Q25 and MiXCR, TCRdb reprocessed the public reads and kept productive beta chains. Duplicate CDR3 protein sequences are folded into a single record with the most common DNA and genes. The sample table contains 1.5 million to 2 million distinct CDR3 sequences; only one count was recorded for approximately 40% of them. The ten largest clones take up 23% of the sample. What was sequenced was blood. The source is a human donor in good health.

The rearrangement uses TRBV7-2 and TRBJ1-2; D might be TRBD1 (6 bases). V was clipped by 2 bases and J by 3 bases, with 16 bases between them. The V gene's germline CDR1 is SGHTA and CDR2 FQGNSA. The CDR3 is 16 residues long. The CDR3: CASSLQIGGTYYGYTF. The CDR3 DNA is TGTGCCAGCAGCTTACAAATAGGGGGGACTTACTATGGCTACACCTTC.

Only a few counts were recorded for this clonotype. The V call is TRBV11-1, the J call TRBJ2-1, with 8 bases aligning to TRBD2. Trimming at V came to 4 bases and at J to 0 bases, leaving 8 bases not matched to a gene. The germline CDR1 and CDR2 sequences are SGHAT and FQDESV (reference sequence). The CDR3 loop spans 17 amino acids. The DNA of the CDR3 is TGTGCCAGCAGCTCTCCCTCTGGACTAGCCTCCTACAATGAGCAGTTCTTC. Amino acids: CASSSPSGLASYNEQFF.

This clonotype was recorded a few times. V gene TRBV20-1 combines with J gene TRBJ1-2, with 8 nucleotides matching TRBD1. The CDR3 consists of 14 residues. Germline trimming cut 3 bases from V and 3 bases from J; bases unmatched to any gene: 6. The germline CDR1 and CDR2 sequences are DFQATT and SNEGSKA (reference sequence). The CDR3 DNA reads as TGCAGTGCTAGCGTCAGGGGGCATGACTATGGCTACACCTTC. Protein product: CSASVRGHDYGYTF.

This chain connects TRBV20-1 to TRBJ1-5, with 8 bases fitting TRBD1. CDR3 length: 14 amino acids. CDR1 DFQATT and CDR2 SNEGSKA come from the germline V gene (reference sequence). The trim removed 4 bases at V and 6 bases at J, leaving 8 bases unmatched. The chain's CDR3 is CSAKDRVISQPQHF. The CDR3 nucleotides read TGCAGTGCTAAGGACAGGGTGATTAGTCAGCCCCAGCATTTT.

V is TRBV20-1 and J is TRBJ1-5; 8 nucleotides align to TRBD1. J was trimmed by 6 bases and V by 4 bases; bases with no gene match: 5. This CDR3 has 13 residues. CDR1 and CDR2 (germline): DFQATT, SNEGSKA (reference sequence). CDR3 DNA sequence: TGCAGTGCTATTTGGACAGGGAGTCAGCCCCAGCATTTT. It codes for CSAIWTGSQPQHF.

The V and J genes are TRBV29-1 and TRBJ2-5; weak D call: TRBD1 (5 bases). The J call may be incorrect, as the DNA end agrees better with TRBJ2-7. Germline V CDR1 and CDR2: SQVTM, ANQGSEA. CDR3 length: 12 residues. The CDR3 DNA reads TGCAGCGTTTCGGTCGGAAGGGGCGAGCAGTACTTC. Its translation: CSVSVGRGEQYF.

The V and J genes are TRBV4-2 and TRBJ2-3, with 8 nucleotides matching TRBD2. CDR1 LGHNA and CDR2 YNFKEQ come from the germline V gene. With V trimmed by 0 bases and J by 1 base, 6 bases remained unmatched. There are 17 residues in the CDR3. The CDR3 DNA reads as TGTGCCAGCAGCCAAGACCCAGCGGGGGACCGCACAGATACGCAGTATTTT. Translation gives CASSQDPAGDRTDTQYF.